This TCR beta chain derives from a study of OX40 agonist ivuxolimab in advanced cancers. Study information: Recorded diagnoses for dose-escalation patients were hepatocellular carcinoma, melanoma, renal cell or head and neck cancer. With a range of roughly 23 to 90, age averaged approximately 64 years, and nearly 85% were male. Prior anti-PD-1, anti-PD-L1 or anti-CTLA-4 therapy was allowed; 35% to 40% had some.

Deletions cut 8 bases from V and 6 bases from J, with 10 bases between. The CDR3 length is 12 residues. CDR1 and CDR2 (germline): MDHEN, SYDVKM. Assay: immunoSEQ multiplex PCR; the TCRdb copy retains only in-frame clones and omits some. The sample yields about 54,000 clones, 84% seen once. Study results and limitations: The average count of expanded clones was higher among CD8+ T cells than among CD4+.

With regard to this clone: Its antigen remains unknown.

The chain joins TRBV28 to TRBJ2-2, with D hard to call. Source: CD4+ or CD8+ T cells sorted from blood, taken in a trial of the OX40 agonist ivuxolimab. This TCR came from an adult with an advanced solid tumor such as melanoma, head and neck, liver or kidney cancer. Written as DNA, the CDR3 is TGTGCCAGCCGGCTATTTCCCGGGGAGCTGTTTTTT. This translates into CASRLFPGELFF.